The following is a T cell receptor beta chain sequence with its context. The data belong to a study of siplizumab effects on memory and regulatory T cells. V was pared by 10 bases and J by 1 base, with 8 bases of the junction left unmatched. The CDR3 is 15 residues long. Germline assignment: CDR1 MGHRA and CDR2 YSYEKL. The repertoire was sequenced with immunoSEQ multiplex PCR; TCRdb's copy has only in-frame clones and lacks some. The data show around 110,000 clones, about 94% seen once. Material: non-Treg CD4+ T cells sorted from blood. The clonotype originates from a human donor in good health. The chain uses TRBV4-1 and TRBJ2-5, with 11 nucleotides matching TRBD2. The CDR3: CANSASGGSQETQYF. The CDR3 coding sequence is TGCGCCAACTCAGCTAGCGGGGGGTCCCAAGAGACCCAGTACTTC.